This TCR beta chain originates from a study of CD8+ T cells in alopecia areata listed by TCRdb under 2018. Study-wide context: Treated patients were enrolled in an open-label pilot trial of oral tofacitinib, 5 to 10 mg twice daily, for moderate-to-severe alopecia areata. Tofacitinib was administered for 6 to 18 months, and 6 months of follow-up off drug were then conducted to assess delayed response and recurrence. The study used high-throughput TCRbeta sequencing to examine T cell clonal expansion in alopecia areata, in both the C3H/HeJ mouse model and human patients. Human TCRbeta sequencing covered scalp tissue and sorted CD4+ and CD8+ peripheral blood T cells from patchy and totalis/universalis alopecia areata patients and healthy controls. Tofacitinib-treated patients had biopsies at baseline and at 4 and 24 weeks of treatment, with a later scalp biopsy in several patients. Scalp clonality was compared across normal scalp (n=4), patchy alopecia areata scalp (n=8), and alopecia totalis/universalis scalp (n=8). RNA came from the PAXgene miRNA kit for fixed scalp, the miRNeasy kit for PBMCs, and the RNeasy kit for mouse skin. immunoSEQ multiplex PCR using 35 Vbeta forward primers and 13 Jbeta reverse primers was used to amplify TCRbeta CDR3 regions.

Read against the paper, the sample's time point label means: baseline before oral tofacitinib. Lesional scalp punch biopsies and peripheral blood were collected from alopecia areata patients. PBMCs were isolated by density centrifugation and stained for CD3, CD4 and CD8, and CD4+ and CD8+ T cells were sorted on a FACSAria. Library creation used the immunoSEQ multiplex PCR assay. RNA was extracted from all samples and reverse transcribed into cDNA as template for TCR sequencing. SuperScript III was used to make first-strand cDNA, primed with a 2:1 mix of oligo-dT and random hexamers. Amplification bias was assessed with a synthetic immune receptor repertoire, and residual bias was removed computationally. Per the source publication's procedure: Raw reads were preprocessed for error removal, and CDR3 was defined according to IMGT conventions as running from the conserved cysteine to phenylalanine. Clonality was computed by normalizing Shannon entropy by log2 of the number of productive unique TCRs and subtracting the result from 1. Whether each scalp clone was CD4 or CD8 was inferred by checking scalp TCRbeta sequences against the CD4 and CD8 repertoires from sorted blood. TCRdb stores this immuneACCESS table with in-frame sequences only. Part of the clones is absent; in the studies checked, under half of the shortfall reflects unresolved V genes, and no reason is known for the rest. Clone size and the V and J calls come from that table; the DNA yielded D and trimming. This sample lists around 140,000 clones; around 86% were detected once. The top ten clonotypes cover over 13% of the sample.

To note about this clone: Its antigen is still unknown. Nothing much larger sits one base from this clone, and base qualities are not available.

Beyond this particular receptor, the publication reports: Higher clonality and more expanded CD8+ clones were observed in lesional scalp than in normal scalp, particularly in alopecia totalis/universalis, a finding suggestive of antigenic drive. Compared with mice, TCR sequences shared between patients were less clear, possibly partly because of HLA diversity across the patient population. Unlike mouse skin, where gammadelta T cells dominate, normal human skin contains resident alphabeta T cells that get sequenced too, which complicates analysis of the scalp TCR repertoire.

V was cut back by 5 bases and J by 9 bases, leaving a gap of 8 bases between them. The CDR3 measures 10 amino acids from cysteine to phenylalanine. Of the read, only the CDR3 DNA is kept; its 30 bases are in frame from base 1. In the germline V gene (reference sequence), CDR1 corresponds to GTSNPN and CDR2 to SVGIG. The specimen was CD8+ T cells sorted from blood, collected at week 0. Here the chain combines TRBV30 and TRBJ2-1; no D gene can be assigned with confidence. This sequence originates from a human donor with alopecia areata. The nucleotide sequence is TGTGCCTGGTCCATAGTTGAGCAGTTCTTC. This yields the protein CAWSIVEQFF.